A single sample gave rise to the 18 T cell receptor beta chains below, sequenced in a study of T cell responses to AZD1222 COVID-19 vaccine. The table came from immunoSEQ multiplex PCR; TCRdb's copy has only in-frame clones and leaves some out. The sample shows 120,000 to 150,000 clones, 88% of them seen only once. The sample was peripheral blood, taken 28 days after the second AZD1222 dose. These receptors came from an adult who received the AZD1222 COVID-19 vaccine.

The chain's CDR3 is CASRRSGQTFYGYTF. The CDR3 nucleotides are TGTGCCAGTAGGAGGAGTGGGCAGACCTTTTATGGCTACACCTTC. The chain links TRBV19 to TRBJ1-2; D call uncertain. CDR3 length: 15 amino acids. Trimming removed 6 bases from V and 5 bases from J, with 19 bases in between. Per the germline V gene, CDR1 is LNHDA and CDR2 is SQIVND (reference sequence).

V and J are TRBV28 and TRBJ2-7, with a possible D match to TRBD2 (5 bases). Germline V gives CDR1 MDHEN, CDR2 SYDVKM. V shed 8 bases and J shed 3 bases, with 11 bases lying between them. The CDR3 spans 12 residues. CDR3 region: CASQAGNYEQYF. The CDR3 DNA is TGTGCCAGCCAGGCGGGCAACTACGAGCAGTACTTC.

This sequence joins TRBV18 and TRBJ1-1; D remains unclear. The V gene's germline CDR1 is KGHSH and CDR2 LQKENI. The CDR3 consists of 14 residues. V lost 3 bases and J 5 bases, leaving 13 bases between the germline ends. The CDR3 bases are TGTGCCAGCTCACCCACCGCTTTAGGGACTGAAGCTTTCTTT. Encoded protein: CASSPTALGTEAFF.

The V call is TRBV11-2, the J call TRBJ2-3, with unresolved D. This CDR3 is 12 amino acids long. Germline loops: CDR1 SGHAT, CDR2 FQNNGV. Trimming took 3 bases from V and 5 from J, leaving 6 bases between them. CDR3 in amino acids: CASSLKRDTQYF. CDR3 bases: TGTGCCAGCAGCTTGAAGCGAGATACGCAGTATTTT. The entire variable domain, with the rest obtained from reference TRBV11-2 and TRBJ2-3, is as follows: EAGVAQSPRYKIIEKRQSVAFWCNPISGHATLYWYQQILGQGPKLLIQFQNNGVVDDSQLPKDRFSAERLKGVDSTLKIQPAKLEDSAVYLCASSLKRDTQYFGPGTRLTVL.

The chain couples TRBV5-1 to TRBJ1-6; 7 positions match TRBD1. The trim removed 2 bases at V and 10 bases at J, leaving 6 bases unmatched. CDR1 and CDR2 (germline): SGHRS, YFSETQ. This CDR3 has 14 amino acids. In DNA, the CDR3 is TGCGCCAGCAGCTTCGACAGGGTGGGCTCACCCCTCCACTTT. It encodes CASSFDRVGSPLHF.

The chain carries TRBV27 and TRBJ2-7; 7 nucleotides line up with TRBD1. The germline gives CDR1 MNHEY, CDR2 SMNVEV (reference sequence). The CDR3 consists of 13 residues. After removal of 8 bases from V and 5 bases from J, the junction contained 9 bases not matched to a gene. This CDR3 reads CASSRQGPHEQYF. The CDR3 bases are TGTGCCAGCTCCCGACAGGGTCCCCACGAGCAGTACTTC.

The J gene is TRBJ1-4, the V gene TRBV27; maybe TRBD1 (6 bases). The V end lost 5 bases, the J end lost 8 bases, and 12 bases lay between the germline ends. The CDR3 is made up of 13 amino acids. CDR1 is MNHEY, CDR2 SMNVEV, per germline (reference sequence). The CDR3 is CASSPPGQEKLFF. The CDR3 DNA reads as TGTGCCAGCAGTCCACCGGGACAAGAAAAACTGTTTTTT.

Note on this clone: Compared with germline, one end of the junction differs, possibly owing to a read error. This CDR3 reads CATSATGSGEKLFF. CDR3 DNA sequence: TGTGCCACCAGTGCGACAGGGTCTGGGGAAAAACTGTTTTTT. The chain is built from TRBV28 and TRBJ1-4, with 7 bases matching TRBD1. The germline V gene encodes CDR1 MDHEN and CDR2 SYDVKM. The CDR3 is 14 amino acids.

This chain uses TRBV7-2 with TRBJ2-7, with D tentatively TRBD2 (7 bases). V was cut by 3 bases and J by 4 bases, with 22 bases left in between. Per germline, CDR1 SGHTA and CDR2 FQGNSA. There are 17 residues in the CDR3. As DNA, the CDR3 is TGTGCCAGCAGCTTCCCCCGGGGGCGGGAGAGGTTTTACGAGCAGTACTTC. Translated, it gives CASSFPRGRERFYEQYF.

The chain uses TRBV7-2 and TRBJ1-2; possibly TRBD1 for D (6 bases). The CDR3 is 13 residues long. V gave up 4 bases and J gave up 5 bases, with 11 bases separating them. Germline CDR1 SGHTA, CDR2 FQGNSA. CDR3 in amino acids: CASSSGAGYGYTF. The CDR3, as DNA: TGTGCCAGCAGCTCAGGGGCCGGGTATGGCTACACCTTC.

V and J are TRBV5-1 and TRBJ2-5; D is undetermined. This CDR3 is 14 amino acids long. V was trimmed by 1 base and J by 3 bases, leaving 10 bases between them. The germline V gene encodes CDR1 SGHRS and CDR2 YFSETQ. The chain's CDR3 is CASSLLPRKETQYF. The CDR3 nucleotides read TGCGCCAGCAGCTTGCTTCCAAGGAAAGAGACCCAGTACTTC. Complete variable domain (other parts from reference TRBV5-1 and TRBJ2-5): KAGVTQTPRYLIKTRGQQVTLSCSPISGHRSVSWYQQTPGQGLQFLFEYFSETQRNKGNFPGRFSGRQFSNSRSEMNVSTLELGDSALYLCASSLLPRKETQYFGPGTRLLVL.

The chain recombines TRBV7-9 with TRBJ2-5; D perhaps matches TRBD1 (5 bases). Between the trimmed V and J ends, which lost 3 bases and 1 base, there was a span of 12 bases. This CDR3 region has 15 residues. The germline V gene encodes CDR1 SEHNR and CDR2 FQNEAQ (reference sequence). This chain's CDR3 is CASSLGQAPQETQYF. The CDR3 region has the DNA TGTGCCAGCAGCTTGGGGCAGGCTCCCCAAGAGACCCAGTACTTC.

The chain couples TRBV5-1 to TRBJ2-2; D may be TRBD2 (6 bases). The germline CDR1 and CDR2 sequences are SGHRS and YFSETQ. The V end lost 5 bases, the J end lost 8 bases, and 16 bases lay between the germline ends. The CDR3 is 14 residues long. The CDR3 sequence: CASSADVAVGELFF. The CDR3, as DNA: TGCGCCAGCAGTGCCGACGTAGCGGTAGGGGAGCTGTTTTTT. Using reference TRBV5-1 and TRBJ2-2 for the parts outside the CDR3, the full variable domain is KAGVTQTPRYLIKTRGQQVTLSCSPISGHRSVSWYQQTPGQGLQFLFEYFSETQRNKGNFPGRFSGRQFSNSRSEMNVSTLELGDSALYLCASSADVAVGELFFGEGSRLTVL.

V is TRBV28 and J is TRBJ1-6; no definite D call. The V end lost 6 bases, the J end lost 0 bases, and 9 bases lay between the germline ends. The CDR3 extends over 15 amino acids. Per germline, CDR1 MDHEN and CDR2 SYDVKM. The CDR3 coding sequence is TGTGCCAGCAGCCCCTCGAGCTCCTATAATTCACCCCTCCACTTT. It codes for CASSPSSSYNSPLHF.

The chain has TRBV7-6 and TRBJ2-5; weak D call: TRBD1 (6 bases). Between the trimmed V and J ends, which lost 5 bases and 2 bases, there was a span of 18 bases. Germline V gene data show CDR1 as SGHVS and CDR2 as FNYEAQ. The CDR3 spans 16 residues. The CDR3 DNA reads TGTGCCAGCAGCCCAACCGTCCTACAGGGACAAGAGACCCAGTACTTC. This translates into CASSPTVLQGQETQYF.

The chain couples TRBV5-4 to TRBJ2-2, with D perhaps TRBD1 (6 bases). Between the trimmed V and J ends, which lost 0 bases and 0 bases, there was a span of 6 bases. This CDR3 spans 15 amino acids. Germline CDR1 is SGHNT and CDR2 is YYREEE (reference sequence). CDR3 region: CASSLAGANTGELFF. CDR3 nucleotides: TGTGCCAGCAGCTTGGCAGGGGCGAACACCGGGGAGCTGTTTTTT. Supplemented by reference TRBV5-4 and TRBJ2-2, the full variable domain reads ETGVTQSPTHLIKTRGQQVTLRCSSQSGHNTVSWYQQALGQGPQFIFQYYREEENGRGNFPPRFSGLQFPNYSSELNVNALELDDSALYLCASSLAGANTGELFFGEGSRLTVL.

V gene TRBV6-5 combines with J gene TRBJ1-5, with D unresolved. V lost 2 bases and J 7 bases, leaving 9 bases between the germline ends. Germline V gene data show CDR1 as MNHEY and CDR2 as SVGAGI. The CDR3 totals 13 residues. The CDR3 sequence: CASSYGEAQPQHF. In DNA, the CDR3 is TGTGCCAGCAGTTACGGGGAGGCCCAGCCCCAGCATTTT.

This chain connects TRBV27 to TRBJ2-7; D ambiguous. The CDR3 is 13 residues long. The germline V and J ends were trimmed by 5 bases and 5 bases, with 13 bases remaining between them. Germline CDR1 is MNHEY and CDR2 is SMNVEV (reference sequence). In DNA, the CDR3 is TGTGCCAGCAGTCCGATCAATGAAGACGAGCAGTACTTC. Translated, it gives CASSPINEDEQYF.